The 29 T cell receptor beta chains presented below share a single source sample, sequenced in a study of T cell clones after liver transplantation. Here immunoSEQ multiplex PCR was the method, and the copy in TCRdb shows in-frame clones only, minus some. The sample lists about 9,900 clones; 75% to 80% were seen once. The starting material was CD8+ T cells from blood, obtained before liver transplant. The source of these receptors is a human donor who received a liver transplant.

This clone occurred a few times. The V and J genes are TRBV28 and TRBJ2-7; 7 bases map to TRBD2. Germline V gene lookup returns CDR1 MDHEN and CDR2 SYDVKM. Trimming at V came to 9 bases and at J to 3 bases, leaving 11 bases not matched to a gene. This CDR3 region has 14 residues. In DNA, the CDR3 is TGTGCCAGTCGAAGGCGGGAGCTATACTACGAGCAGTACTTC. This sequence encodes CASRRRELYYEQYF.

The genes are TRBV5-6 and TRBJ2-3; D may be TRBD2 (5 bases). The germline V gene encodes CDR1 SGHDT and CDR2 YYEEEE. V lost 4 bases and J lost 1, with 13 bases in between. The CDR3 spans 15 residues. The CDR3 nucleotides are TGTGCCAGCAGCGGAGGACTTACCCGCACAGATACGCAGTATTTT. It encodes CASSGGLTRTDTQYF. Full variable domain (outside the CDR3, taken from reference TRBV5-6 and TRBJ2-3): DAGVTQSPTHLIKTRGQQVTLRCSPKSGHDTVSWYQQALGQGPQFIFQYYEEEERQRGNFPDRFSGHQFPNYSSELNVNALLLGDSALYLCASSGGLTRTDTQYFGPGTRLTVL.

The gene calls are TRBV28 and TRBJ2-2, with unresolved D. The CDR3 runs to 14 residues. V lost 1 base, J lost 3 bases, and 6 bases lay in between. Per germline, CDR1 MDHEN and CDR2 SYDVKM. The CDR3 reads CASSLSLHTGELFF. Here the CDR3 DNA reads TGTGCCAGCAGTTTATCCTTGCACACCGGGGAGCTGTTTTTT.

This clone has a handful of counts. This sequence joins TRBV19 and TRBJ2-1; D uncertain. The CDR3 extends over 13 amino acids. In germline, CDR1 is LNHDA, CDR2 SQIVND (reference sequence). V lost 5 bases, J lost 4 bases, and 9 bases lay in between. The CDR3 DNA follows: TGTGCCAGTAGTGCCGACTTGTACAATGAGCAGTTCTTC. As protein: CASSADLYNEQFF.

Only a few counts were recorded for this clone. The CDR3 protein is CASSVPPRVDEQFF. The CDR3 bases are TGTGCCAGCAGCGTCCCCCCGCGTGTCGATGAGCAGTTCTTC. The V call is TRBV9, the J call TRBJ2-1; no clear D gene. With 2 bases removed from V and 8 bases from J, the gap between germline ends came to 14 bases. The CDR3 contains 14 residues. Per the germline V gene, CDR1 is SGDLS and CDR2 is YYNGEE.

This rearrangement joins TRBV9 to TRBJ1-4; D gene unclear. The CDR3 spans 17 residues. V was trimmed by 2 bases and J by 4 bases, leaving 18 bases between them. Germline V gene lookup returns CDR1 SGDLS and CDR2 YYNGEE. Here the CDR3 reads CASSVATPTGLNEKLFF. The CDR3 nucleotides read TGTGCCAGCAGCGTTGCCACGCCGACTGGCCTTAATGAAAAACTGTTTTTT.

This chain uses TRBV5-5 with TRBJ2-7; the D gene is possibly TRBD1 (6 bases). CDR1 is SGHKS and CDR2 is YYEKEE in the germline V gene (reference sequence). This CDR3 has 14 residues. The V and J ends lost 0 bases and 1 base respectively, with 8 bases between them. The CDR3, as DNA: TGTGCCAGCAGCTTGGGGGACACTTCCTACGAGCAGTACTTC. Translation gives CASSLGDTSYEQYF.

The chain is built from TRBV2 and TRBJ2-5, with 14 bases that match TRBD2. Germline values: CDR1 SNHLY, CDR2 FYNNEI. The CDR3 length is 15 residues. With V trimmed by 6 bases and J by 5 bases, 5 bases remained unmatched. CDR3 in amino acids: CASRRLAGGRETQYF. The CDR3 DNA reads TGTGCCAGCAGAAGACTAGCGGGGGGGCGGGAGACCCAGTACTTC.

This clone was counted a single time. The rearrangement uses TRBV11-2 and TRBJ2-7, with a tentative D call TRBD1 (7 bases). This CDR3 has 15 residues. V was clipped by 5 bases and J by 2 bases, with 16 bases between them. Germline CDR1 and CDR2: SGHAT and FQNNGV. This CDR3 is CASSPRQGLTYEQYF. DNA for the CDR3: TGTGCCAGCAGCCCAAGACAGGGACTTACCTACGAGCAGTACTTC.

The chain joins TRBV7-9 to TRBJ1-1; no firm D call. Between the trimmed V and J ends, which lost 5 bases and 4 bases, there was a span of 17 bases. CDR1 and CDR2 (germline): SEHNR, FQNEAQ (reference sequence). This CDR3 has 15 amino acids. CDR3 DNA sequence: TGTGCCAGCAGCCCTTTCCCGTCGGTGGGCACTGAAGCTTTCTTT. It specifies CASSPFPSVGTEAFF.

The genes are TRBV4-3 and TRBJ2-1, with D uncertain. CDR1 is LGHNA and CDR2 is YSLEER in the germline V gene. The V end was cut by 1 base, the J end by 4 bases, with 20 bases between. The CDR3 loop spans 18 amino acids. In nucleotides, the CDR3 is TGCGCCAGCAGCCAAGTTTCCACAGCCACAAACCTTTACAATGAGCAGTTCTTC. Its protein is CASSQVSTATNLYNEQFF.

This clone was counted a single time. The gene calls are TRBV27 and TRBJ2-7; D is possibly TRBD1 (6 bases). Germline-derived CDR1 and CDR2 are MNHEY and SMNVEV (reference sequence). V was trimmed by 4 bases and J by 1 base, leaving 8 bases between them. CDR3 length: 13 amino acids. CDR3: CASSSTGSYEQYF. In DNA form, the CDR3 reads TGTGCCAGCAGTTCGACAGGATCCTACGAGCAGTACTTC.

This clone has a handful of counts. The chain carries TRBV11-3 and TRBJ1-2; weak D call: TRBD1 (6 bases). Trimming stripped 1 base from V and 4 bases from J, with 13 bases between. This CDR3 region has 15 residues. Germline V CDR1 and CDR2: SGHNT, YENEEA. The CDR3 here is CASSLVSRGPYGYTF. DNA of the CDR3: TGTGCCAGCAGCTTAGTGTCCAGGGGCCCCTATGGCTACACCTTC.

The V call is TRBV29-1, the J call TRBJ1-1; possibly TRBD1 for D (6 bases). Germline CDR1 SQVTM, CDR2 ANQGSEA. The length of the CDR3 is 15 residues. Trimming stripped 5 bases from V and 1 base from J, with 17 bases between. This chain's CDR3 is CSVHTRGGANTEAFF. For the CDR3, the DNA is TGCAGCGTTCACACACGGGGGGGGGCGAACACTGAAGCTTTCTTT.

This chain connects TRBV15 to TRBJ2-2; tentative D call: TRBD1 (6 bases). V lost 3 bases and J 0 bases, leaving 11 bases between the germline ends. This CDR3 contains 16 residues. Germline V lookup: CDR1 LNHNV, CDR2 YYDKDF (reference sequence). CDR3 in amino acids: CATSRPDSPNTGELFF. CDR3 DNA sequence: TGTGCCACCAGCAGGCCGGACAGCCCGAACACCGGGGAGCTGTTTTTT. The variable domain in full, completed from reference TRBV15 and TRBJ2-2, reads DAMVIQNPRYQVTQFGKPVTLSCSQTLNHNVMYWYQQKSSQAPKLLFHYYDKDFNNEADTPDNFQSRRPNTSFCFLDIRSPGLGDTAMYLCATSRPDSPNTGELFFGEGSRLTVL.

Points on this clone: One junction end does not reproduce the germline sequence, and a read error may be involved. The gene calls are TRBV5-1 and TRBJ2-7, with D hard to call. The germline CDR1 and CDR2 sequences are SGHRS and YFSETQ. This CDR3 is built from 14 residues. The CDR3 bases are TGCGCCAGCAGCTTGGTGAGTGACTCCCACGAGCAGTACTTC. Amino acid sequence: CASSLVSDSHEQYF.

This clone was counted between two and nine times. The chain combines TRBV4-2 with TRBJ2-5; maybe TRBD1 (5 bases). Germline assignment: CDR1 LGHNA and CDR2 YNFKEQ. This CDR3 is built from 16 residues. V shed 4 bases and J shed 2 bases, with 17 bases lying between them. This chain's CDR3 is CASSPVGLSPQETQYF. The DNA for the CDR3 is TGTGCCAGCAGCCCCGTGGGGCTCAGTCCACAAGAGACCCAGTACTTC.

The V call is TRBV30, the J call TRBJ2-1; D is uncertain. V lost 4 bases, J lost 1 base, and 11 bases lay in between. This CDR3 has 14 residues. Germline values: CDR1 GTSNPN, CDR2 SVGIG (reference sequence). The DNA for the CDR3 is TGTGCCTGGAATCTCGTCGGGTCCTACAATGAGCAGTTCTTC. Translation gives CAWNLVGSYNEQFF.

In its sample, this clone was seen a few times. The chain joins TRBV19 to TRBJ2-1; a possible D gene is TRBD2 (5 bases). From germline, CDR1 is LNHDA and CDR2 SQIVND (reference sequence). V was shortened by 8 bases and J by 3 bases, with 11 bases between the two germline ends. This CDR3 is built from 13 residues. The CDR3 sequence is CASGRENYNEQFF. DNA for the CDR3: TGTGCCAGTGGTAGGGAGAACTACAATGAGCAGTTCTTC.

This clone was recorded only once. The CDR3 DNA reads as TGTGCCAGCAGTTACCTAGGTAGCTACGAGCAGTACTTC. It codes for CASSYLGSYEQYF. The rearrangement joins TRBV6-5 to TRBJ2-7; D not certain. Trimming left V 2 bases short and J 3 bases short, with 8 bases between. From germline, CDR1 is MNHEY and CDR2 SVGAGI. The CDR3 extends over 13 amino acids.

The chain couples TRBV10-1 to TRBJ2-5, with TRBD2 matching over 10 bases. The CDR3 runs 14 residues. V shed 11 bases and J 2 bases; nucleotides not matched to a gene: 8. Germline V gene data show CDR1 as WNHNN and CDR2 as SYGVQD (reference sequence). CDR3 nucleotide sequence: TGCGCCGGTAAGCTAGCGGGAGAACAAGAGACCCAGTACTTC. Its translation is CAGKLAGEQETQYF.

A single count supports this clone. The chain carries TRBV9 and TRBJ2-7; either TRBD1 or TRBD2 may fit D (6 bases each). In germline, CDR1 is SGDLS, CDR2 YYNGEE. The CDR3 is made up of 14 amino acids. Trimming took off 3 bases at V and 1 base at J, with 11 bases between the two ends. The CDR3 sequence is CASSARGPSYEQYF. The CDR3 region has the DNA TGTGCCAGCAGCGCCCGGGGGCCTTCCTACGAGCAGTACTTC.

The chain has TRBV5-1 and TRBJ2-5; unclear D gene. The last part of the DNA fits TRBJ2-7 better; the J call may be wrong. Germline-derived CDR1 and CDR2 are SGHRS and YFSETQ. CDR3 length: 12 residues. The CDR3 loop is CASSLRPYEQYF. The CDR3, as DNA: TGCGCCAGCAGCTTGCGTCCCTACGAGCAGTACTTC.

The V gene is TRBV7-9, the J gene TRBJ1-6; D is unresolved. The CDR3 length is 14 residues. V lost 1 base, J lost 10 bases, and 11 bases lay in between. Germline V lookup: CDR1 SEHNR, CDR2 FQNEAQ (reference sequence). The CDR3 spells CASSLVGGRSPLHF. DNA of the CDR3: TGTGCCAGCAGCTTAGTAGGAGGTCGGTCACCCCTCCACTTT.

This chain connects TRBV7-9 to TRBJ2-1; D remains ambiguous. Trimming left V 5 bases short and J 7 bases short, with 9 bases between. CDR1 is SEHNR, CDR2 FQNEAQ, per germline (reference sequence). The CDR3 covers 12 residues. CDR3 coding DNA: TGTGCCAGCAGCAAAGCTAGGAATGAGCAGTTCTTC. Encoded protein: CASSKARNEQFF.

This clone was counted once. V is TRBV7-2 and J is TRBJ2-7, with D perhaps TRBD1 or TRBD2 (5 bases each). The CDR3 loop spans 14 amino acids. V lost 4 bases, J lost 4 bases, and 14 bases lay in between. Germline V gene sequence: CDR1 SGHTA, CDR2 FQGNSA. The CDR3 reads CASSYWDEGYEQYF. The CDR3 DNA reads TGTGCCAGCAGCTATTGGGACGAGGGGTACGAGCAGTACTTC.

This clone was seen just once. The chain couples TRBV27 to TRBJ2-7; D may correspond to TRBD1 or TRBD2 (6 bases each). The ends were cut back, 4 bases at V and 3 bases at J, with 13 bases in the middle. The CDR3 is made up of 14 amino acids. CDR1 MNHEY and CDR2 SMNVEV come from the germline V gene (reference sequence). The chain's CDR3 is CASSSGASVYEQYF. In DNA form, the CDR3 reads TGTGCCAGCAGTTCGGGGGCGTCGGTCTACGAGCAGTACTTC.

The chain is built from TRBV28 and TRBJ2-7; 8 bases are shared with TRBD1. V was pared by 3 bases and J by 2 bases, with 3 bases of the junction left unmatched. The V gene's germline CDR1 is MDHEN and CDR2 SYDVKM. The CDR3 spans 14 residues. CDR3 loop: CASSFPGGTYEQYF. The DNA for the CDR3 is TGTGCCAGCAGTTTCCCAGGGGGCACCTACGAGCAGTACTTC.

This clone was seen a few times. V gene TRBV18 combines with J gene TRBJ1-1; D is perhaps TRBD1 (6 bases). Per the germline V gene, CDR1 is KGHSH and CDR2 is LQKENI. V was clipped by 2 bases and J by 1 base, with 17 bases between them. The CDR3 runs to 17 residues. CDR3 DNA sequence: TGTGCCAGCTCACCATATAGGGGGGGCCCAACGAACACTGAAGCTTTCTTT. Amino acid sequence: CASSPYRGGPTNTEAFF.